This TCR beta chain was profiled in a study of shared clonotypes between healthy human individuals. Notes on the study in general: Non-shared clonotypes had lower generation probabilities than those shared by all four donors.

On this clone: The target antigen is unknown.

The repertoire was sequenced with immunoSEQ multiplex PCR; TCRdb's copy has only in-frame clones and lacks some. The sample yields around 2.1 million clones, approximately 96% seen once. The receptor's source is a young man in good health. Input material: naive CD4+ T cells sorted from blood. The subset is: CD45RA+ positively selected.

CDR3 sequence: CASSWTSGRGNTGELFF. The CDR3 nucleotides read TGTGCCAGCAGCTGGACTAGCGGGAGAGGGAACACCGGGGAGCTGTTTTTT. The V and J genes are TRBV7-6 and TRBJ2-2; TRBD2 aligns across 13 bases. Germline CDR1 SGHVS, CDR2 FNYEAQ. The CDR3 contains 17 residues. V was clipped by 4 bases and J by 1 base; unmatched bases: 3. Full variable domain (outside the CDR3, taken from reference TRBV7-6 and TRBJ2-2): GAGVSQSPRYKVTKRGQDVALRCDPISGHVSLYWYRQALGQGPEFLTYFNYEAQQDKSGLPNDRFSAERPEGSISTLTIQRTEQRDSAMYRCASSWTSGRGNTGELFFGEGSRLTVL.